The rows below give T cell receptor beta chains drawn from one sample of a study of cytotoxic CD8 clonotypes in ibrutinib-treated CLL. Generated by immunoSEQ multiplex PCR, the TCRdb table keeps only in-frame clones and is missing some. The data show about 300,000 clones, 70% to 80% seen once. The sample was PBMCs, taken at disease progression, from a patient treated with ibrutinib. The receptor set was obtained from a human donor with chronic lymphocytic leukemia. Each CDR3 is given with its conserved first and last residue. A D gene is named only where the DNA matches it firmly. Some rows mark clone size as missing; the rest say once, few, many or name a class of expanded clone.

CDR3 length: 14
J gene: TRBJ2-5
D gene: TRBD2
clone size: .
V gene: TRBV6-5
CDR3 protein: CASRRLAGGETQYF
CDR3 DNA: TGTGCCAGCAGACGACTAGCGGGAGGTGAGACCCAGTACTTC

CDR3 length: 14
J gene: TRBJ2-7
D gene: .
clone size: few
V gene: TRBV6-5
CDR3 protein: CASSYSRGPYEQYF
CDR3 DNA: TGTGCCAGCAGTTACTCACGGGGCCCCTACGAGCAGTACTTC

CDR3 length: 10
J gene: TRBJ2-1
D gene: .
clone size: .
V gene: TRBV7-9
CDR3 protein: CASSSNEQFF
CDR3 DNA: TGTGCCAGCAGCTCCAATGAGCAGTTCTTC

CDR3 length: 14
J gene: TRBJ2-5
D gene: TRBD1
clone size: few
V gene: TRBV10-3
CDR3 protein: CAISPGTGAETQYF
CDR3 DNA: TGTGCCATCAGCCCCGGGACAGGGGCGGAGACCCAGTACTTC

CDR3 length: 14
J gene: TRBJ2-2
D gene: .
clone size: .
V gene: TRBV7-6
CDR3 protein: CASSLGQGTGELFF
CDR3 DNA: TGTGCCAGCAGCTTAGGTCAGGGTACCGGGGAGCTGTTTTTT

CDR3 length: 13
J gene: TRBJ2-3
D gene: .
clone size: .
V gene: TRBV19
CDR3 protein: CASSRDNTDTQYF
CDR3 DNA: TGTGCCAGTAGCCGGGACAACACAGATACGCAGTATTTT

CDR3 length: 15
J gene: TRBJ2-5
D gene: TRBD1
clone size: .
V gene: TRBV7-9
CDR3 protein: CASTIKTGAQETQYF
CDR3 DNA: TGTGCCAGCACTATAAAGACAGGGGCCCAAGAGACCCAGTACTTC

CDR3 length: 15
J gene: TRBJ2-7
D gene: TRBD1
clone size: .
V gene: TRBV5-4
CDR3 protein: CASSALGSRGHEQYF
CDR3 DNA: TGTGCCAGCAGCGCCCTGGGGAGCAGGGGGCACGAGCAGTACTTC

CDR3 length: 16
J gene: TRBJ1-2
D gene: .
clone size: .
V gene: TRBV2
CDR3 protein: CASSVLPGAPNYGYTF
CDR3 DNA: TGTGCCAGCAGTGTATTGCCTGGGGCGCCTAACTATGGCTACACCTTC

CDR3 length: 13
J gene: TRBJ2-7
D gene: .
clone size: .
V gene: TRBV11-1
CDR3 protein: CASSTTESYEQYF
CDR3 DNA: TGTGCCAGCAGCACGACCGAGTCCTACGAGCAGTACTTC

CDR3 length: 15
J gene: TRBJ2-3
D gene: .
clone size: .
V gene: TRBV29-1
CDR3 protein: CSVRPTGGLGDTQYF
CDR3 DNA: TGCAGCGTCCGCCCCACCGGGGGTTTGGGAGATACGCAGTATTTT

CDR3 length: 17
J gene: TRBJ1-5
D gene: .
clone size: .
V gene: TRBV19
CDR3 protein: CASSISRGGKTNQPQHF
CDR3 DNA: TGTGCCAGTAGTATTTCCCGTGGAGGGAAGACCAATCAGCCCCAGCATTTT

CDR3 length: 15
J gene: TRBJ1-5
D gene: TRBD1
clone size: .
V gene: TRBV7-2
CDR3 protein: CASSQDRGLDQPQHF
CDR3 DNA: TGTGCCAGCAGCCAGGACAGGGGGCTCGATCAGCCCCAGCATTTT

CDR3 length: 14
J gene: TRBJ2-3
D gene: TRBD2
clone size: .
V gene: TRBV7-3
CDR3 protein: CASSYGGGAHTQYF
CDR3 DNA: TGTGCCAGCAGCTACGGCGGGGGGGCCCATACGCAGTATTTT

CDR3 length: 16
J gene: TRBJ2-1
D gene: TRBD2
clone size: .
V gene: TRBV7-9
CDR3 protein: CASRGTSGRPKIEQFF
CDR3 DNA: TGTGCCAGCAGGGGGACTAGCGGGAGGCCTAAGATAGAGCAGTTCTTC

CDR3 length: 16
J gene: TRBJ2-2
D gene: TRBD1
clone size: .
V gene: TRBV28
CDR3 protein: CASRLTGGDRTGELFF
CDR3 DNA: TGTGCCAGCAGGTTGACAGGGGGCGATCGCACCGGGGAGCTGTTTTTT

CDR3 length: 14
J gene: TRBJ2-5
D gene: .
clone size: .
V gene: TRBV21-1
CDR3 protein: CASRPGVAEETQYF
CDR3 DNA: TGTGCCAGCAGACCCGGGGTAGCGGAAGAGACCCAGTACTTC

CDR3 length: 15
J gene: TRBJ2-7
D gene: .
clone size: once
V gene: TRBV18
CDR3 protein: CASSPPDRRGYEQYF
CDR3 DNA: TGTGCCAGCTCACCACCGGACAGGAGGGGTTACGAGCAGTACTTC

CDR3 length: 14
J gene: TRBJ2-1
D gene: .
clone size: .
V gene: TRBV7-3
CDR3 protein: CASSLRGDYNEQFF
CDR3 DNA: TGTGCCAGCAGCTTACGCGGGGATTACAATGAGCAGTTCTTC